The 31 T cell receptor beta chains in this list originate from one sample, sequenced in a study of CD8+ T cells in alopecia areata (dated by TCRdb to the late 2010s). Libraries were prepared through the immunoSEQ multiplex PCR assay. RNA was extracted from all samples and reverse transcribed into cDNA as template for TCR sequencing. TCRdb took this table from immuneACCESS and kept in-frame rearrangements with V and J called. Such tables lack part of the clones; where checked against another copy, unresolved V genes explain under half of the gap, and the rest is unexplained. Present in this sample are under 150,000 clones, roughly 57% of which were seen just once. In total, the top ten clones hold 5.7% of the sample. Sample time point, as interpreted from the label and publication: four to five weeks on oral tofacitinib. The sample's treatment or condition label, in plain terms: oral pan-JAK inhibitor, 5-10 mg twice daily.

The source was CD4+ T cells sorted from blood, collected at week 4, from a patient treated with tofacitinib. The source of these receptors is a human donor with alopecia areata.

This clone was counted only a few times. This chain uses TRBV29-1 with TRBJ2-3; TRBD2 matches at 8 bases. Germline V lookup: CDR1 SQVTM, CDR2 ANQGSEA. The CDR3 extends over 14 amino acids. After removal of 6 bases from V and 5 bases from J, the junction contained 10 bases not matched to a gene. The CDR3 nucleotides are TGCAGCGTATCAGCGGGAGAGGTTGTAGATACGCAGTATTTT. The encoded protein is CSVSAGEVVDTQYF.

The rearrangement uses TRBV2 and TRBJ2-1; tentatively, D is TRBD1 (5 bases). CDR3 length: 14 residues. V dropped 3 bases and J dropped 6 bases, with 12 bases sitting between them. Germline V lookup: CDR1 SNHLY, CDR2 FYNNEI. Here the CDR3 DNA reads TGTGCCAGCAGTGAGCAGGGTAGGGGCAATGAGCAGTTCTTC. Its translation is CASSEQGRGNEQFF.

J is TRBJ2-1 and V is TRBV5-6; D is unclear. The CDR3 spans 15 residues. The V gene lost 1 base and the J gene lost 0 bases, with 8 bases spanning the gap. In germline, CDR1 is SGHDT, CDR2 YYEEEE. In nucleotides, the CDR3 is TGTGCCAGCAGCTTGCGTATCGACTCCTACAATGAGCAGTTCTTC. It encodes CASSLRIDSYNEQFF.

The genes are TRBV5-1 and TRBJ2-3; D possibly corresponds to TRBD1 (5 bases). The V gene lost 3 bases and the J gene lost 2 bases, with 13 bases spanning the gap. This CDR3 contains 15 residues. Germline loops: CDR1 SGHRS, CDR2 YFSETQ. CDR3 bases: TGCGCCAGCAGCTCAAGGACACCGTACACAGATACGCAGTATTTT. Amino acid sequence: CASSSRTPYTDTQYF.

This chain connects TRBV14 to TRBJ2-2; no reliable D call. CDR1 is SGHDN and CDR2 is FVKESK in the germline V gene. V lost 1 base, J lost 8 bases, and 5 bases lay in between. This CDR3 is built from 12 residues. The CDR3 region is CASSQAEGELFF. CDR3 coding DNA: TGTGCCAGCAGCCAAGCAGAAGGGGAGCTGTTTTTT.

A note on this clone: Other DNA sequences in this sample translate to the same CDR3. The chain recombines TRBV30 with TRBJ1-1; D is ambiguous. The CDR3 has 11 residues. The V end was cut by 4 bases, the J end by 2 bases, with 5 bases between. Germline V gene lookup returns CDR1 GTSNPN and CDR2 SVGIG (reference sequence). The CDR3 loop is CAWKVNTEAFF. The CDR3 DNA sequence: TGTGCCTGGAAGGTTAACACTGAAGCTTTCTTT.

This clone came up a few times. The chain recombines TRBV7-2 with TRBJ2-5, with 7 bases lining up with TRBD1. From germline, CDR1 is SGHTA and CDR2 FQGNSA. Trimming removed 2 bases from V and 2 bases from J; junction bases left unmatched: 5. The CDR3 totals 15 residues. The CDR3 DNA sequence: TGTGCCAGCAGCTTACAATCGGGACAGCAAGAGACCCAGTACTTC. Amino acids: CASSLQSGQQETQYF.

This clone was seen a handful of times. V is TRBV27 and J is TRBJ2-7, with a possible D match to TRBD1 (5 bases). This CDR3 spans 18 amino acids. Germline CDR1 reads MNHEY; CDR2 reads SMNVEV (reference sequence). V gave up 4 bases and J gave up 1 base, with 23 bases separating them. The CDR3 DNA is TGTGCCAGCAGTTCCCGGATTACCCCCGGCAGGGAATCCTACGAGCAGTACTTC. The encoded protein is CASSSRITPGRESYEQYF.

The gene calls are TRBV7-2 and TRBJ2-3; D ambiguous. The germline V gene has CDR1 SGHTA and CDR2 FQGNSA. The V end was cut by 5 bases, the J end by 2 bases, with 8 bases between. This CDR3 spans 13 amino acids. CDR3: CASSPRTTDTQYF. The CDR3, as DNA: TGTGCCAGCAGCCCGAGGACCACAGATACGCAGTATTTT.

This clone is a singleton in its sample. This chain uses TRBV6-5 with TRBJ2-5; no clear D. V gave up 5 bases and J gave up 5 bases, with 9 bases separating them. CDR3 length: 12 amino acids. CDR1 and CDR2 from the germline V gene are MNHEY and SVGAGI. The CDR3: CASSGIGETQYF. CDR3 coding DNA: TGTGCCAGCAGTGGGATAGGGGAGACCCAGTACTTC.

This clone was picked up a small number of times. This chain connects TRBV27 to TRBJ2-3; TRBD2 aligns across 8 bases. After removal of 1 base from V and 0 bases from J, the junction contained 9 bases not matched to a gene. This CDR3 spans 18 amino acids. Germline loops: CDR1 MNHEY, CDR2 SMNVEV (reference sequence). Here the CDR3 reads CASSLWAPGLVSTDTQYF. For the CDR3, the DNA is TGTGCCAGCAGTTTATGGGCCCCGGGACTAGTTAGCACAGATACGCAGTATTTT.

This clone was observed a handful of times. The V gene is TRBV5-1, the J gene TRBJ2-5, with TRBD2 identical over 8 bases. The CDR3 spans 17 residues. The germline gives CDR1 SGHRS, CDR2 YFSETQ. V trimming: 0 bases; J trimming: 4 bases; junction bases outside the gene matches: 11. The CDR3 region has the DNA TGCGCCAGCAGCTTGGAGGTTCGAGCGGGAGACGCAGAGACCCAGTACTTC. It is translated as CASSLEVRAGDAETQYF.

This chain links TRBV5-1 with TRBJ2-1; 9 bases are shared with TRBD2. The V and J ends lost 6 bases and 6 bases, in that order; junction bases with no gene match: 10. Per the germline V gene, CDR1 is SGHRS and CDR2 is YFSETQ. This CDR3 has 15 residues. In nucleotides, the CDR3 is TGCGCCAGCATGTGGATAGCGGGAGCCTCCAATGAGCAGTTCTTC. This encodes CASMWIAGASNEQFF.

The rearrangement joins TRBV29-1 to TRBJ2-7; D gene unclear. The CDR3 is 12 amino acids. CDR1 is SQVTM, CDR2 ANQGSEA, per germline. Trimming stripped 4 bases from V and 2 bases from J, with 9 bases between. The CDR3 reads CSVGQTAYEQYF. CDR3 nucleotides: TGCAGCGTTGGCCAGACCGCCTACGAGCAGTACTTC.

This chain uses TRBV30 with TRBJ1-1; 9 nucleotides align to TRBD1. The trim removed 4 bases at V and 1 base at J, leaving 25 bases unmatched. CDR1 and CDR2 from the germline V gene are GTSNPN and SVGIG (reference sequence). This CDR3 spans 21 amino acids. The CDR3 is CAWKQGARVLGSPGSNTEAFF. The CDR3 nucleotides are TGTGCCTGGAAACAGGGGGCGCGCGTATTAGGGTCCCCGGGCTCGAACACTGAAGCTTTCTTT.

The rearrangement joins TRBV4-1 to TRBJ1-1; D remains ambiguous. Deletions cut 0 bases from V and 0 bases from J, with 8 bases between. This CDR3 region has 15 residues. Germline assignment: CDR1 MGHRA and CDR2 YSYEKL. DNA for the CDR3: TGCGCCAGCAGCCAAGATCCCCTAATGAACACTGAAGCTTTCTTT. Amino acids: CASSQDPLMNTEAFF.

The chain recombines TRBV9 with TRBJ2-5; D unresolved. V was trimmed by 1 base and J by 1 base, leaving 8 bases between them. CDR3 size: 14 residues. Germline V gene lookup returns CDR1 SGDLS and CDR2 YYNGEE. Here the CDR3 DNA reads TGTGCCAGCAGCGTAAATCGATTCCAAGAGACCCAGTACTTC. Translated, it gives CASSVNRFQETQYF.

The CDR3 bases are TGCAGCGTTGACAACAGGGGGCGAGACGGCTACACCTTC. Amino acids: CSVDNRGRDGYTF. This chain links TRBV29-1 with TRBJ1-2, with 9 positions matching TRBD1. V trimming: 3 bases; J trimming: 8 bases; junction bases outside the gene matches: 7. CDR1 SQVTM and CDR2 ANQGSEA come from the germline V gene. The CDR3 is 13 residues long.

V usage is TRBV7-2 and J usage is TRBJ2-1; 7 bases align to TRBD2. J lost 8 bases, V lost 0 bases, and 7 bases had no gene match. Germline assignment: CDR1 SGHTA and CDR2 FQGNSA. The CDR3 extends over 15 amino acids. CDR3 DNA: TGTGCCAGCAGCTTAGCGTCCCTAGCGGTATATGAGCAGTTCTTC. Its protein is CASSLASLAVYEQFF.

This chain joins TRBV27 and TRBJ1-3, with TRBD1 as a possible D gene (5 bases). This CDR3 is 14 amino acids long. CDR1 and CDR2 (germline): MNHEY, SMNVEV (reference sequence). V was pared by 3 bases and J by 4 bases, with 10 bases between. The CDR3 DNA reads TGTGCCAGCAGTTTGGCGGGACGAGGAAACACCATATATTTT. Its translation is CASSLAGRGNTIYF.

This chain connects TRBV30 to TRBJ2-5, with D unresolved. Germline V gives CDR1 GTSNPN, CDR2 SVGIG (reference sequence). The CDR3 has 12 amino acids. V gave up 0 bases and J gave up 5 bases, with 7 bases separating them. The CDR3 protein is CAWSVSDETQYF. CDR3 DNA sequence: TGTGCCTGGAGTGTAAGCGATGAGACCCAGTACTTC.

This clone was observed a handful of times. This rearrangement joins TRBV28 to TRBJ1-4; maybe TRBD1 (6 bases). The CDR3 length is 12 residues. Germline CDR1 is MDHEN and CDR2 is SYDVKM. The V gene lost 8 bases and the J gene lost 13 bases, with 17 bases spanning the gap. The CDR3 protein is CASGGPGARLFF. CDR3 DNA sequence: TGTGCCAGCGGGGGGCCGGGGGCTAGACTGTTTTTT.

The chain is built from TRBV11-2 and TRBJ2-1; 8 bases agree with TRBD2. Germline V gene lookup returns CDR1 SGHAT and CDR2 FQNNGV. Unmatched junction bases numbered 11, after V lost 6 bases and J lost 4 bases. This CDR3 contains 16 residues. The CDR3 region has the DNA TGTGCCAGCAGAACCTTAGCGGGAAGGATTTACAATGAGCAGTTCTTC. It codes for CASRTLAGRIYNEQFF.

The V call is TRBV7-2, the J call TRBJ2-7; TRBD1 agrees at 7 bases. Germline CDR1 and CDR2: SGHTA and FQGNSA. Losses at the gene ends were 5 bases for V and 4 bases for J; bases not matched to a gene: 5. The CDR3 runs to 13 residues. CDR3 loop: CASSPGQYYEQYF. The CDR3 DNA reads as TGTGCCAGCAGCCCGGGACAGTATTACGAGCAGTACTTC. The full variable domain, its missing parts supplied by reference TRBV7-2 and TRBJ2-7, is GAGVSQSPSNKVTEKGKDVELRCDPISGHTALYWYRQSLGQGLEFLIYFQGNSAPDKSGLPSDRFSAERTGGSVSTLTIQRTQQEDSAVYLCASSPGQYYEQYFGPGTRLTVT.

V usage is TRBV29-1 and J usage is TRBJ1-1, with D unclear. Trimming left V 8 bases short and J 1 base short, with 14 bases between. From germline, CDR1 is SQVTM and CDR2 ANQGSEA. This CDR3 has 13 residues. The chain's CDR3 is CSSRSGANTEAFF. In DNA, the CDR3 is TGCAGCTCGCGGTCAGGAGCGAACACTGAAGCTTTCTTT.

The V call is TRBV2, the J call TRBJ2-1; 11 nucleotides match TRBD2. V lost 6 bases and J lost 3; bases outside the gene matches: 13. Germline loops: CDR1 SNHLY, CDR2 FYNNEI. CDR3 length equals 18 residues. For the CDR3, the DNA is TGTGCCAGCAGGGTTACTAGCGGGGGCCTTCTCGGCTACAATGAGCAGTTCTTC. This codes for CASRVTSGGLLGYNEQFF.

This sequence joins TRBV15 and TRBJ2-1, with D possibly TRBD2 on 5 matching bases. V dropped 0 bases and J dropped 6 bases, with 15 bases sitting between them. CDR1 and CDR2 from the germline V gene are LNHNV and YYDKDF (reference sequence). The CDR3 length is 16 residues. CDR3 sequence (DNA): TGTGCCACCAGCAGAGACTCCGACTACTGGAGCAATGAGCAGTTCTTC. This gives the protein CATSRDSDYWSNEQFF.

This chain joins TRBV7-2 and TRBJ2-5, with D unclear. Trimming removed 1 base from V and 5 bases from J, with 5 bases in between. Per germline, CDR1 SGHTA and CDR2 FQGNSA. CDR3 size: 12 residues. The CDR3 region is CASSLDRETQYF. The CDR3 coding sequence is TGTGCCAGCAGCTTAGATCGGGAGACCCAGTACTTC. Variable domain in full (rest from reference TRBV7-2 and TRBJ2-5): GAGVSQSPSNKVTEKGKDVELRCDPISGHTALYWYRQSLGQGLEFLIYFQGNSAPDKSGLPSDRFSAERTGGSVSTLTIQRTQQEDSAVYLCASSLDRETQYFGPGTRLLVL.

This clone came up a few times. V is TRBV27 and J is TRBJ2-4, with 9 bases that match TRBD1. The CDR3 contains 14 residues. V gave up 5 bases and J gave up 8 bases; unmatched junction bases: 7. Germline V lookup: CDR1 MNHEY, CDR2 SMNVEV (reference sequence). CDR3 bases: TGTGCCAGCAGTCCGAACAGGGGGCTAGACATTCAGTACTTC. Translating gives CASSPNRGLDIQYF.

This clone was observed a few times. The V and J genes are TRBV5-8 and TRBJ1-5; no clear D. This CDR3 region has 15 residues. Trimming pared 0 bases from V and 7 bases from J, leaving 14 bases between. CDR1 and CDR2 from the germline V gene are SGHTS and YDEGEE. This CDR3 reads CASSLAGKGRQPQHF. The CDR3 nucleotides read TGTGCCAGCAGCTTGGCCGGGAAGGGAAGACAGCCCCAGCATTTT.

This clone has more than one count but fewer than ten. The chain is built from TRBV27 and TRBJ2-5; tentatively, D is TRBD2 (6 bases). This CDR3 has 16 amino acids. With 0 bases removed from V and 1 base from J, the gap between germline ends came to 12 bases. Germline-derived CDR1 and CDR2 are MNHEY and SMNVEV (reference sequence). For the CDR3, the DNA is TGTGCCAGCAGTTTATCGAGGGGCGGGACCCAAGAGACCCAGTACTTC. Translation: CASSLSRGGTQETQYF.